By sample share, the clone carrying this TCR beta chain is medium-sized (0.01 to 0.1%). CDR3 length: 13 residues. Between the trimmed V and J ends, which lost 2 bases and 5 bases, there was a span of 7 bases. CDR1 is MGHRA, CDR2 YSYEKL, per germline. TCRdb reanalysed the 5' RACE reads using MiXCR and keeps one entry per CDR3 protein. The sample records roughly 5,600 distinct CDR3 sequences, roughly a third being singletons. The chain combines TRBV4-1 with TRBJ1-5; D is ambiguous. Sequenced material: memory CD4+ T cells sorted from blood. Regarding subset: memory CD4+ T cells, CD4+CD45RO+CD25-. The source is a female donor with breast cancer. As DNA, the CDR3 is TGCGCCAGCAGCCAATGGGAGGATCAGCCCCAGCATTTT. It specifies CASSQWEDQPQHF.